Sequencing of this T cell receptor beta chain was carried out in a study of cytomegalovirus exposure and HLA in healthy donors listed by TCRdb under 2017. Background on the whole study: A later analysis indicated that the 120 or so validation repertoires were generated on the platform also employed for the 700 or so repertoires of the first cohort. The aim of the study was to test whether cataloging public T cell receptors could identify signatures of past pathogen exposure. In addition to the first cohort of approximately 650 subjects, a separate validation cohort of over 90 different subjects was used. High-throughput TCR immunosequencing, statistical association of individual TCRs with disease status, and machine learning were combined to predict cytomegalovirus infection status. Broad study findings and their caveats: Of the cluster scores, around 95% were above 0 in a later analysis, which found that TCRs clustered in the first cohort also tended to co-occur in the roughly 130 validation repertoires. In vitro tests confirmed that a few of the cytomegalovirus-associated TCR beta chains recognize cytomegalovirus antigens. It was suggested by the authors that the approach could potentially be generalized to other disease states and immunological phenotypes. The validation cohort had no HLA typing available for a later analysis, so co-occurrence within that cohort was assessed over all 120 or so repertoires. Cytomegalovirus status was reported to be diagnosed by the classifier with high specificity and sensitivity in both the original and validation cohorts. Across donors, most TCR sequences were observed very rarely, whereas some public TCRs were present in many individuals. The study gave a list of about 160 TCR beta chains associated with cytomegalovirus.

CDR1 and CDR2 (SNHLY, FYNNEI) derive from the germline V gene. Trimming takes 3 bases off V and 6 bases off J; junction bases not matched to a gene: 6. The CDR3 numbers 15 residues from cysteine through phenylalanine. Only the CDR3 part of the read is kept: 45 bases, read in frame from the first base. The donors belonged to the validation cohort of roughly 120 subjects, which was separate from the 666-subject first cohort. Receptors were amplified or captured by the immunoSEQ multiplex PCR assay. From the authors' description of their analysis: A statistical classification framework was built for diagnosing cytomegalovirus status from the catalog of TCR beta chain sequences. In its TCRdb copy, this immuneACCESS table keeps in-frame sequences only and misses some clones. Where compared with another copy, unresolved V genes explain less than half of these, and the others have no known cause. That table is the source of V, J and clone size, and D and trimming were worked out from the DNA. Here the sample has some 170,000 clones; around nine tenths occur a single time. Approximately 2.5% of the sample rests with the top ten.

This clone occurred once. Its cognate antigen has yet to be identified. No base quality values were provided; no much bigger clone lies one nucleotide off. Sequencing input: PBMCs. Recombination linked TRBV2 to TRBJ2-2, and 8 junction bases match TRBD1. This TCR came from a man between 18 and 29 years old in good health and CMV-seropositive. This receptor carries the CDR3 CASSDAGGKSGELFF. The DNA is as follows: TGTGCCAGCAGTGATGCAGGGGGCAAGTCCGGGGAGCTGTTTTTT.